This T cell receptor beta chain was sequenced during a study of identical twins. This clonotype was seen a handful of times. MiXCR, run by TCRdb on the 5' RACE reads, gives a single entry per CDR3 protein. Of more than 400,000 distinct CDR3 sequences detected, nearly 15% appear once; the ten largest clones hold roughly 0.44%. The CDR3 contains 16 residues. Between the trimmed V and J ends, which lost 0 bases and 4 bases, there was a span of 14 bases. Germline V CDR1 and CDR2: ENHRY, SYGVKD. The data were also submitted as part of a second study, on yellow fever vaccine responses in identical twins.

Sequencing was done on a sample of CD4+ T cells sorted from blood. This receptor was taken from a woman aged 18 to 35 in good health. The chain links TRBV10-3 to TRBJ2-3; D may match TRBD1 or TRBD2 (5 bases each). The CDR3, as DNA: TGTGCCATCAGTGAGTCCGGTTGGGGGATGTCAGATACGCAGTATTTT. It specifies CAISESGWGMSDTQYF.